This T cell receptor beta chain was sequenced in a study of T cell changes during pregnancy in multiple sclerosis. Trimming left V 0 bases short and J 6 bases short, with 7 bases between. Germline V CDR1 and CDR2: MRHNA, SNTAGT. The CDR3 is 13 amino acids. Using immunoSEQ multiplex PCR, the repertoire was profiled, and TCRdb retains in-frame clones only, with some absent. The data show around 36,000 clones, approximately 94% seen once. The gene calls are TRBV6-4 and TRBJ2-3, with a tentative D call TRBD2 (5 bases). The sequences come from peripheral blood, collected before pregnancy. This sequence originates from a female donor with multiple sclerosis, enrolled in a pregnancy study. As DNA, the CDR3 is TGTGCCAGCAGTGACTCGGTAGCGGATACGCAGTATTTT. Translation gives CASSDSVADTQYF.